Included here is one T cell receptor beta chain sequence, with context. This CDR3 has 14 residues. Germline CDR1 SGHRS, CDR2 YFSETQ. Trimming cost V 4 bases and J 7 bases, with 18 bases left between them. This specimen comes from a study of T-cell reconstitution after alpha-beta-depleted transplantation in children. Unique molecular identifiers featured in how the TCRbeta library was prepared. TCRdb recomputed calls from the PCR reads with MiXCR, one row per CDR3 protein. The sample lists about 400,000 distinct CDR3 sequences, less than 15% seen once, with about 4% in the top ten. The chain recombines TRBV5-1 with TRBJ2-7; the D gene is possibly TRBD1 (6 bases). This material consisted of PBMCs, taken from the stem cell graft. The clonotype comes from a human donor who donated a stem cell graft to a child with Fanconi anemia. The CDR3: CASSLVPGQREQYF. The CDR3 DNA follows: TGCGCCAGCAGCCTGGTGCCGGGACAACGAGAGCAGTACTTC.